This TCR beta chain derives from a study of persistence of HIV-infected CD4 T cells. An overlapping HIV-1 Gag peptide pool stimulated these cells at 0.85 to 1 ug/peptide/mL. CD40L/CD69 double-negative CD45RO-high memory CD4+ T cells were collected. On this clone: The antigen is undetermined.

Sequencing used immunoSEQ version 4 in survey mode. Clones were sequenced by immunoSEQ multiplex PCR, and TCRdb holds only the in-frame ones, with some missing. The sample lists roughly 32,000 clones, 65% to 90% occurring once. V gave up 7 bases and J gave up 5 bases, with 18 bases separating them. This CDR3 has 15 amino acids. Germline CDR1 is LGHNT and CDR2 is FRNRAP. The rearrangement links TRBV12-5 to TRBJ2-1; D is perhaps TRBD1 (7 bases). The source material was CD4+ T cells sorted from PBMCs after 18-hour stimulation, sampled from a patient who received antiretroviral therapy. The sequence was obtained from an adult woman with HIV who was CMV-seropositive. The CDR3: CASALEGTANNEQFF. DNA for the CDR3: TGTGCTAGTGCCCTGGAGGGGACAGCTAACAATGAGCAGTTCTTC. The whole variable domain, remainder taken from reference TRBV12-5 and TRBJ2-1, is DARVTQTPRHKVTEMGQEVTMRCQPILGHNTVFWYRQTMMQGLELLAYFRNRAPLDDSGMPKDRFSAEMPDATLATLKIQPSEPRDSAVYFCASALEGTANNEQFFGPGTRLTVL.